This record looks at one T cell receptor beta chain sequence and its context. TCRdb re-analysed the 5' RACE reads in MiXCR, keeping a single row per CDR3 protein. The sample includes 360,000 or so distinct CDR3 sequences, roughly 12% of them seen just once. The CDR3 is made up of 15 amino acids. Germline CDR1 and CDR2: MNHEY and SMNVEV (reference sequence). The V segment lost 5 bases and the J segment 4 bases; nucleotides outside the gene matches: 10. The data are from a study of T cells after yellow fever vaccination. The TCR originated in a man between 18 and 29 years old who received the YFV17D yellow fever vaccine. The specimen was PBMCs, collected on the day of the first yellow fever vaccination. The chain has TRBV27 and TRBJ1-2, with TRBD1 matching over 7 bases. The CDR3 region has the DNA TGTGCCAGCAGTCTTAAGGGGACAGACCCCTATGGCTACACCTTC. Its translation is CASSLKGTDPYGYTF.